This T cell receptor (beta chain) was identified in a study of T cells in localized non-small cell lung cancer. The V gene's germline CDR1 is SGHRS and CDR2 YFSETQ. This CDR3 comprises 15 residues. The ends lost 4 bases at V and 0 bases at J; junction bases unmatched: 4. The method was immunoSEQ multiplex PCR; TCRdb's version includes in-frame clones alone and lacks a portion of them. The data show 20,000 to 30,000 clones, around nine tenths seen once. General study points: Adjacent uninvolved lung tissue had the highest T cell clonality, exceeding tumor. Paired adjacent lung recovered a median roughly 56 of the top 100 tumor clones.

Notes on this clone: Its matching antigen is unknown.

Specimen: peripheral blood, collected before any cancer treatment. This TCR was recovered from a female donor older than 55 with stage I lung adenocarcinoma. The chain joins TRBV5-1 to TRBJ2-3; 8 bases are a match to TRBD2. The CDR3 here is CASSLSGSSTDTQYF. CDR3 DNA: TGCGCCAGCAGCCTCAGCGGGAGTAGCACAGATACGCAGTATTTT.